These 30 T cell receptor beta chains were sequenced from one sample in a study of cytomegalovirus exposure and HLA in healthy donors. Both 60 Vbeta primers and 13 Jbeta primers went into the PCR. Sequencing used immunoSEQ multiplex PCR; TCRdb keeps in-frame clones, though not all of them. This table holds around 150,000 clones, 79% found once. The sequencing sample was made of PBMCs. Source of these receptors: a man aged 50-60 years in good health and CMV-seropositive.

CDR3 residues: CASIADLNTGELFF. As DNA, the CDR3 is TGTGCCAGCATAGCGGATTTGAACACCGGGGAGCTGTTTTTT. The chain is built from TRBV25-1 and TRBJ2-2, with D maybe TRBD2 (6 bases). The CDR3 runs 14 residues. Trimming took 7 bases from V and 1 from J, leaving 10 bases between them. Germline V gives CDR1 MGHDK, CDR2 SYGVNS.

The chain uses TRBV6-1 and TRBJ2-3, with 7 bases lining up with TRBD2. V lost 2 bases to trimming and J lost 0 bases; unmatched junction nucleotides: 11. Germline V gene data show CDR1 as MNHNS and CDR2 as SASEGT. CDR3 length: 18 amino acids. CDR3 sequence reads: CASSEQFSSGASTDTQYF. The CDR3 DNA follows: TGTGCCAGCAGTGAACAATTCTCCAGCGGGGCTAGCACAGATACGCAGTATTTT.

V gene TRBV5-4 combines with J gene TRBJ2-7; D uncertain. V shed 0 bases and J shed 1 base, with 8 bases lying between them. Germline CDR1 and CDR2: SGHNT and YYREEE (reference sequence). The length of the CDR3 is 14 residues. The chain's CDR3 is CASSLAPNSYEQYF. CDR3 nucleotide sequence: TGTGCCAGCAGCTTGGCCCCTAATTCCTACGAGCAGTACTTC.

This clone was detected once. Written as DNA, the CDR3 is TGTGCCAGTAGTTATTTTCTAGCGGGCGAGTACAATGAGCAGTTCTTC. Translating it yields CASSYFLAGEYNEQFF. This chain links TRBV19 with TRBJ2-1; 8 bases are a match to TRBD2. CDR3 length equals 16 residues. Trimming cost V 5 bases and J 4 bases; bases outside gene matches: 10. From germline, CDR1 is LNHDA and CDR2 SQIVND (reference sequence).

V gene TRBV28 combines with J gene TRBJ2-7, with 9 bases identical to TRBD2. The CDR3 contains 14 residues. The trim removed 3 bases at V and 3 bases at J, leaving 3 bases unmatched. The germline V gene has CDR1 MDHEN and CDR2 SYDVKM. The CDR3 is CASSFLAGIYEQYF. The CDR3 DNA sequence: TGTGCCAGCAGTTTCCTAGCGGGGATCTACGAGCAGTACTTC.

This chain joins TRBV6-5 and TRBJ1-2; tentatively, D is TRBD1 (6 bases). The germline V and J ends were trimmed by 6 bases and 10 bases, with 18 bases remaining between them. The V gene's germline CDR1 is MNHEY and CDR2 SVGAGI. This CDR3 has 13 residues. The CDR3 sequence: CASSPGTQEAYTF. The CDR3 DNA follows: TGTGCCAGCAGCCCGGGGACACAAGAAGCCTACACCTTC.

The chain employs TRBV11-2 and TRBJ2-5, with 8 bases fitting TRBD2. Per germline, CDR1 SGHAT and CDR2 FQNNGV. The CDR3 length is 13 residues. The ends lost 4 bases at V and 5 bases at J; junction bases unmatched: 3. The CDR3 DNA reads TGTGCCAGCAGCTCGGGACTAGGCGAGACCCAGTACTTC. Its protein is CASSSGLGETQYF.

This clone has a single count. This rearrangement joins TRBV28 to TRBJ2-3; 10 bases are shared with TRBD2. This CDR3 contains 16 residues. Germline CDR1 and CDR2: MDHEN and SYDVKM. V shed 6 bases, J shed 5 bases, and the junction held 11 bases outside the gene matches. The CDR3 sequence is CASSPSGRAWVDTQYF. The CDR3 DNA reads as TGTGCCAGCAGCCCCAGCGGGAGGGCCTGGGTAGATACGCAGTATTTT.

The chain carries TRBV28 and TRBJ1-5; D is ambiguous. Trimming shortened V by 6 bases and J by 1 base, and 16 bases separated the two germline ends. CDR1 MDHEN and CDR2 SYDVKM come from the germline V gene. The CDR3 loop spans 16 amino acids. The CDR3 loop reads CASRRGKLGSNQPQHF. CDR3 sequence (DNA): TGTGCCAGCAGGCGAGGGAAACTTGGGAGCAATCAGCCCCAGCATTTT. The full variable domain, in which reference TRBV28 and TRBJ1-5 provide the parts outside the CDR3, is DVKVTQSSRYLVKRTGEKVFLECVQDMDHENMFWYRQDPGLGLRLIYFSYDVKMKEKGDIPEGYSVSREKKERFSLILESASTNQTSMYLCASRRGKLGSNQPQHFGDGTRLSIL.

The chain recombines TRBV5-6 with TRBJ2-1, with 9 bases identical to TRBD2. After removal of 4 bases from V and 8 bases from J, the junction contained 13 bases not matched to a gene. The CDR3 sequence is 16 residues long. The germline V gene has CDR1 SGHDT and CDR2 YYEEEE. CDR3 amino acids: CASSPGAGGPGYEQFF. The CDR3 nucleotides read TGTGCCAGCAGCCCGGGGGCGGGAGGGCCAGGATATGAGCAGTTCTTC.

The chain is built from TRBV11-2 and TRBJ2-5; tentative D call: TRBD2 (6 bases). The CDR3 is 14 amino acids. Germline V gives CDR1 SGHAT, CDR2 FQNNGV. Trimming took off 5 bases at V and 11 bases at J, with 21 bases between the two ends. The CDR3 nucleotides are TGTGCCAGCAGCGGGACTCCCAAGGGGAACCAGCAGTACTTC. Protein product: CASSGTPKGNQQYF. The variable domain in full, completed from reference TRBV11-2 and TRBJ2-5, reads EAGVAQSPRYKIIEKRQSVAFWCNPISGHATLYWYQQILGQGPKLLIQFQNNGVVDDSQLPKDRFSAERLKGVDSTLKIQPAKLEDSAVYLCASSGTPKGNQQYFGPGTRLLVL.

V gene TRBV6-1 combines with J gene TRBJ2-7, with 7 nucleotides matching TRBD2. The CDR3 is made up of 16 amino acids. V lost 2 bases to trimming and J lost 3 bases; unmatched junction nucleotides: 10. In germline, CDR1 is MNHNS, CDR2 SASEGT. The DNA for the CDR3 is TGTGCCAGCAGTGAACGGTCCGGACTAGAAGGCTACGAGCAGTACTTC. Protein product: CASSERSGLEGYEQYF.

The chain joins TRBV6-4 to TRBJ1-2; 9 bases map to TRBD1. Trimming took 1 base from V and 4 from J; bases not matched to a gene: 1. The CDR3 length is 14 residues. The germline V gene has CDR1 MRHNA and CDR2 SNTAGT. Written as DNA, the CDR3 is TGTGCCAGCAGTGACTGGGACAGGGTCTATGGCTACACCTTC. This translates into CASSDWDRVYGYTF.

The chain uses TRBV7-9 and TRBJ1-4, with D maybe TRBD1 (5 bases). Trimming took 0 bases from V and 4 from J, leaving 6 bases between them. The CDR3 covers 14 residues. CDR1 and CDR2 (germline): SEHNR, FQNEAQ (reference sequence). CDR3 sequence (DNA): TGTGCCAGCAGCTTAGCGGGGGGTAATGAAAAACTGTTTTTT. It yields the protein CASSLAGGNEKLFF.

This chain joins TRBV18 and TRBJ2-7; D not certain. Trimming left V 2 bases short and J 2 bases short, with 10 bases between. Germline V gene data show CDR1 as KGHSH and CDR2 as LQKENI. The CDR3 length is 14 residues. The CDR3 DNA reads TGTGCCAGCTCACCAAAGACGGGTACCTACGAGCAGTACTTC. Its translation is CASSPKTGTYEQYF.

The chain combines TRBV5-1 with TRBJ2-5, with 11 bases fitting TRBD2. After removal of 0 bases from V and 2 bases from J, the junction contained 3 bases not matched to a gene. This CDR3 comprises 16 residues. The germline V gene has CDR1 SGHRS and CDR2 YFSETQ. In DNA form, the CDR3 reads TGCGCCAGCAGCTTGGCGCTAGCGGGAGGACAAGAGACCCAGTACTTC. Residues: CASSLALAGGQETQYF.

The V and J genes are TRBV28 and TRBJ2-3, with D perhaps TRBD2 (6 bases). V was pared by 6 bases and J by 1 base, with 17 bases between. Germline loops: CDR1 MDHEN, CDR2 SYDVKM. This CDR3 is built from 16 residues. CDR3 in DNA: TGTGCCAGCAGGGGGGGAACTCTACCACGCACAGATACGCAGTATTTT. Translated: CASRGGTLPRTDTQYF.

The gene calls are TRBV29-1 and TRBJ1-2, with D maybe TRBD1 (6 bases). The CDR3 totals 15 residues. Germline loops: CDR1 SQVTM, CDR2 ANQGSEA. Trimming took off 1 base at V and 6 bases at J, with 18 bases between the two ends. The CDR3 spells CSVEGPWGQVNGYTF. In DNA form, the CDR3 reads TGCAGCGTTGAAGGACCTTGGGGGCAGGTGAATGGCTACACCTTC.

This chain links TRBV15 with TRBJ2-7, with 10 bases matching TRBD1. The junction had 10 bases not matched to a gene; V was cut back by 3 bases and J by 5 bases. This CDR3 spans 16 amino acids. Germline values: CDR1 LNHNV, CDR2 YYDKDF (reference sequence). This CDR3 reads CATSRAEDRGSHEQYF. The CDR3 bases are TGTGCCACCAGCAGGGCGGAGGACAGGGGGTCTCACGAGCAGTACTTC.

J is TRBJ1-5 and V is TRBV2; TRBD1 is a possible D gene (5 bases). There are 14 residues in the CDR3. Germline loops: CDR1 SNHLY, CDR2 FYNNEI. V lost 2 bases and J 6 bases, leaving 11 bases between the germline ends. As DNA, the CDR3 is TGTGCCAGCAGTGAAATACGGGGGATTCAGCCCCAGCATTTT. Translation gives CASSEIRGIQPQHF.

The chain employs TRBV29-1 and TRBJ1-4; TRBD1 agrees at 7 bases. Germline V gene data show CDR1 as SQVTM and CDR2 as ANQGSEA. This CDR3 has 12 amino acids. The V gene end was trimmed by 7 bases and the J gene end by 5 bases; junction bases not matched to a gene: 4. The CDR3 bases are TGCAGCGCGGGACAGACCAATGAAAAACTGTTTTTT. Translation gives CSAGQTNEKLFF.

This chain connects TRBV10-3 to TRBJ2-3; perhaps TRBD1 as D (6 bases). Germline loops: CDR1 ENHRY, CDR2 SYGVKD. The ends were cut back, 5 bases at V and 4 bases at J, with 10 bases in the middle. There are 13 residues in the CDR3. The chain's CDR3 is CAISFNRADTQYF. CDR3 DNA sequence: TGTGCCATCAGTTTTAACAGGGCAGATACGCAGTATTTT.

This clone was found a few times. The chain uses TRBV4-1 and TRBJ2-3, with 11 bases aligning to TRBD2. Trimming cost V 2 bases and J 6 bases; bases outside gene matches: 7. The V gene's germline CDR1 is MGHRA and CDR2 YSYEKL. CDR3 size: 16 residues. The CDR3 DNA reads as TGCGCCAGCAGCCAATCCTTGGCTAGCGGGGGGGATACGCAGTATTTT. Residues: CASSQSLASGGDTQYF.

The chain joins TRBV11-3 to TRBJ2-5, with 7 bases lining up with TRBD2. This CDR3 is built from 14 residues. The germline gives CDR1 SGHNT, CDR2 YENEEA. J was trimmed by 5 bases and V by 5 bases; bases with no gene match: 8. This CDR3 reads CASSPGGSTETQYF. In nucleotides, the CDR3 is TGTGCCAGCAGCCCAGGCGGGAGTACGGAGACCCAGTACTTC. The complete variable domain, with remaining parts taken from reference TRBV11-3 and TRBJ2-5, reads EAGVVQSPRYKIIEKKQPVAFWCNPISGHNTLYWYLQNLGQGPELLIRYENEEAVDDSQLPKDRFSAERLKGVDSTLKIQPAELGDSAVYLCASSPGGSTETQYFGPGTRLLVL.

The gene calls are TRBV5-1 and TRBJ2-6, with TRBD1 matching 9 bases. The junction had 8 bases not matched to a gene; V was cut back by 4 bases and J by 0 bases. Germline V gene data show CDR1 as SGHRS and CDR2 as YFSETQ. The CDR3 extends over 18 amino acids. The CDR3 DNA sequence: TGCGCCAGCAGCCCCTCCGGACAGGGGAGCTCTGGGGCCAACGTCCTGACTTTC. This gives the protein CASSPSGQGSSGANVLTF.

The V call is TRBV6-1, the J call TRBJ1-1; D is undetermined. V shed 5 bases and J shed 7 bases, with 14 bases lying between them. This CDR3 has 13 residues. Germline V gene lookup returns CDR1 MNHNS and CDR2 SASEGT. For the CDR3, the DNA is TGTGCCAGCAGTTATTCGGGGAACGGTGAAGCTTTCTTT. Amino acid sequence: CASSYSGNGEAFF.

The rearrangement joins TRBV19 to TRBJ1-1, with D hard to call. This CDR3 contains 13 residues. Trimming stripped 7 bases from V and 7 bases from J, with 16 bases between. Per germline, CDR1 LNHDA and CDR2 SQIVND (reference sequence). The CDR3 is CASIPAHFGEAFF. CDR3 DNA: TGTGCCAGTATCCCCGCCCACTTTGGTGAAGCTTTCTTT.

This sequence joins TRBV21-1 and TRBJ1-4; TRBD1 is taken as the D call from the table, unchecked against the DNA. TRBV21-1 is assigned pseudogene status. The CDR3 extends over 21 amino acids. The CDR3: CASSNPPGQGYNFWTNEKLFF. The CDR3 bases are TGTGCCAGCAGCAACCCCCCCGGGCAGGGGTACAACTTTTGGACTAATGAAAAACTGTTTTTT.

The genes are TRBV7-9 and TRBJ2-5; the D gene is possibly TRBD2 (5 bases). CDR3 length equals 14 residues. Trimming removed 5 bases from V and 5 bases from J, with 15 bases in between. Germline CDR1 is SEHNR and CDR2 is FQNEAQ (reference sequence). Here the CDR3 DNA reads TGTGCCAGCAGCCCCCCGGGAATACCGGAGACCCAGTACTTC. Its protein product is CASSPPGIPETQYF.

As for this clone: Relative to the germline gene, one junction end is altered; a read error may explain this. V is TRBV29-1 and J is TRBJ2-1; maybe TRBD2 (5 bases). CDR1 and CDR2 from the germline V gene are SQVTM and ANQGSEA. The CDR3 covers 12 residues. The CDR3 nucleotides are TGCAGCGTTGCCCCTAGCTTAAATGAGCAATTCTTC. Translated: CSVAPSLNEQFF.